This T cell receptor beta chain emerged from a study of blood T cells in healthy people across ages. Primers used in a second PCR of about 6 to 11 cycles were a sample-barcoded 5' primer and a J-beta primer mix. TCRdb re-derived calls from the 5' RACE reads in MiXCR, one entry per CDR3 protein. This table holds 1,500,000 or so distinct CDR3 sequences, almost 60% found once. CDR3 size: 18 residues. The V and J ends lost 0 bases and 0 bases respectively, with 21 bases between them. CDR1 and CDR2 from the germline V gene are DFQATT and SNEGSKA (reference sequence). This clonotype was sampled from a man between 18 and 29 years old in good health. Sequenced input: blood. The rearrangement joins TRBV20-1 to TRBJ2-7; the D gene is possibly TRBD1 (6 bases). CDR3 DNA: TGCAGTGCTAGAGAACCACCCAGGACAGCCCAATTCTCCTACGAGCAGTACTTC. Translation: CSAREPPRTAQFSYEQYF.